This T cell receptor (beta chain) was recorded in a study of blood T cell repertoires in COVID-19. Study context: Samples came from the United States, Italy and Spain, spanning acute and convalescent COVID-19. The analysed material was cDNA or gDNA that came from T cells, B-cell-depleted T cells, or PBMCs.

In the original processing: Amplifying reference gene primers gave estimates of nucleated cell counts. The protocol was immunoSEQ multiplex PCR, while the TCRdb copy is restricted to in-frame clones and leaves out a portion. D and trimming come from the DNA, and the V and J calls and clone size come from that table. The sample shows about 210,000 clones, about nine tenths of them seen only once. Germline CDR1 MNHNS, CDR2 SASEGT. Losses at the gene ends were 4 bases for V and 0 bases for J; bases not matched to a gene: 12. This CDR3 has 18 amino acids. The sequenced sample was peripheral blood. The receptor was isolated from a woman aged 40 to 49 with acute or convalescent COVID-19. This sequence joins TRBV6-1 and TRBJ1-2, with 9 bases aligning to TRBD1. The CDR3 region is CASSGPRQGVKANYGYTF. DNA for the CDR3: TGTGCCAGCAGTGGTCCTCGACAGGGGGTAAAAGCTAACTATGGCTACACCTTC.